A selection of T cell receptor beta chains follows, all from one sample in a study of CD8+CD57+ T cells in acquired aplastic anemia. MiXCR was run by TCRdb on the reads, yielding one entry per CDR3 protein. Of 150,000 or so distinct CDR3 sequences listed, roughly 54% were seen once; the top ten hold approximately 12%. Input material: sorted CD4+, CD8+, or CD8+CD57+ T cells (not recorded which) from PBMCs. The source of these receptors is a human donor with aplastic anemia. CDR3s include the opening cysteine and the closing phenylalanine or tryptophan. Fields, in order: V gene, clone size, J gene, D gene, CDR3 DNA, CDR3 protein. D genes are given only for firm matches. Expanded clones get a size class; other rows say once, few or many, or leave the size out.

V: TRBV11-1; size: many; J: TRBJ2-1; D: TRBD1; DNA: TGTGCCAGCAGCCCACCACAGGGGGTGGGTGAGCAGTTCTTC; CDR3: CASSPPQGVGEQFF
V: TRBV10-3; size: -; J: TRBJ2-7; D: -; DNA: TGTGCCATCAGTGAGTCGAACAGGGGGGGCTACGAGCAGTACTTC; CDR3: CAISESNRGGYEQYF
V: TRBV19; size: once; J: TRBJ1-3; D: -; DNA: TGTGCCACCACGACAGGTAACACTGAAGCTTTT; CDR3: CATTTGNTEAF
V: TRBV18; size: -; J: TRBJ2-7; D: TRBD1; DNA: TGTGCCAGCTCAGACAGGGGTGGGGACGAGCAGTACTTC; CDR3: CASSDRGGDEQYF
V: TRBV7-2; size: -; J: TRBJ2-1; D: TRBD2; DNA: TGTGCCAGCAGCTTAGCGAGCGGGAGGGACAATGAGCAGTTCTTC; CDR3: CASSLASGRDNEQFF
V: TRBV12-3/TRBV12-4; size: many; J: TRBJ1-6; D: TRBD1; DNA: TGTGCCAGCAGCATGGACAGGAGCTCCTATAATTCACCCCTCCACTTT; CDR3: CASSMDRSSYNSPLHF
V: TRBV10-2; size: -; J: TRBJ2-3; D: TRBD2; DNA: TGCGCCAGCAGTGAGATCCCTGGGGTAGCGGGGTTGGATACGCAGTATTTT; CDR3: CASSEIPGVAGLDTQYF
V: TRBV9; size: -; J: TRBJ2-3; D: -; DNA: TGTGCCAGCAGCGTAGGCGGCCGCACAGATACGCAGTATTTT; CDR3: CASSVGGRTDTQYF
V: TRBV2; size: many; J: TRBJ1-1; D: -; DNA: TGTGCCAGCAGGGGAGGGACGTCTGAAGCTTTCTTT; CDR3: CASRGGTSEAFF
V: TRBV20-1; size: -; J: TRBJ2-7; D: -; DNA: TGCAGTGCTAGGGGTGGCTACGAGCAGTACTTC; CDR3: CSARGGYEQYF
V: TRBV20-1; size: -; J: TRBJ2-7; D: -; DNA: TGCAGTGCTACGAACCTTGAGGGGCAGTACTTC; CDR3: CSATNLEGQYF
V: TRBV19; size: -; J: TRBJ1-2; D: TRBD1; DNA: TGTGCCAGTAGTTCACAGGGGCGTGGGGGTGATGGCTACACCTTC; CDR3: CASSSQGRGGDGYTF
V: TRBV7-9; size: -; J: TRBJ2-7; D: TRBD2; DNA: TGTGCCAGCAGCAAGGCGGGAGGCCGGTACGAGCAGTACTTC; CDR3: CASSKAGGRYEQYF
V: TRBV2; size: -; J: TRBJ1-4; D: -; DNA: TGTGCCAGCAGTGTTCAAGCGGGGGGTGAAAAACTGTTTTTT; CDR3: CASSVQAGGEKLFF
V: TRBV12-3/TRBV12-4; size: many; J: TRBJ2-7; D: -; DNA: TGTGCCAGCAGTCTTAGTTCAGGGGCGTCCTACGAGCAGTACTTC; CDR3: CASSLSSGASYEQYF
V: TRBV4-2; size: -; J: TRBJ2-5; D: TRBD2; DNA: TGTGCCAGCAGCGGGGGGGAAGGAGAGACCCAGTACTTC; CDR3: CASSGGEGETQYF
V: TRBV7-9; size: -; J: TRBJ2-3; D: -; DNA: TGTGCCAGCAGCTTAGGACATGACCATACGCAGTATTTT; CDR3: CASSLGHDHTQYF
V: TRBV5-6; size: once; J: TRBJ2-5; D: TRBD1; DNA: TGTGCCAGCAGCTTGGGGTTCGTAGGGGGCGGGGAGACCCAGTACTTC; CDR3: CASSLGFVGGGETQYF
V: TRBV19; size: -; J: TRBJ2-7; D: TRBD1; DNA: TGTGCCAGTAGTGGGACAGGGCTCCCCTACGAGCAGTACTTC; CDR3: CASSGTGLPYEQYF
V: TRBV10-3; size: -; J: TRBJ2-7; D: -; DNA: TGTGCCATCAGTTACCGGGACGACTACGAGCAGTACTTC; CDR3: CAISYRDDYEQYF
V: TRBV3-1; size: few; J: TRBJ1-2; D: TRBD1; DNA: TGTGCCAGCAGCCAAGAACCCCAGGGGGCGTGGGGCTACACCTTC; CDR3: CASSQEPQGAWGYTF
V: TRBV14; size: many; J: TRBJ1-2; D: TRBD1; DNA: TGTGCCAGCAGCCAAGATAGTGAGGACAGGCGGTACGGCTACACCTTC; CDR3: CASSQDSEDRRYGYTF
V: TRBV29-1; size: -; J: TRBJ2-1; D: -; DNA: TGCAGTGCTAGTGCGGGACTCCTGTTAGATGAGCAGTTCTTC; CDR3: CSASAGLLLDEQFF
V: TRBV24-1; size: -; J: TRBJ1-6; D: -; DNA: TGTGCCACCAGTGATATACCGCCTAATTCACCCCTCCACTTT; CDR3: CATSDIPPNSPLHF
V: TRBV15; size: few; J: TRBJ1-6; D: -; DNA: TGTGCCACCAGGGAATCCTATTCAGATAATTCACCCCTCCACTTT; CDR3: CATRESYSDNSPLHF
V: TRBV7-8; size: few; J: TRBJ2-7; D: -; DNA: TGTGCCAGCAGCTGGAGCTCCTACGAGCAGTACTTC; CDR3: CASSWSSYEQYF
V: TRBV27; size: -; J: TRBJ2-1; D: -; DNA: TGTGCCAGCAGTTTGACTCCGAACTACAATGAGCAGTTCTTC; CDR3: CASSLTPNYNEQFF
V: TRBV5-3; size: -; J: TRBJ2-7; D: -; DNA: TGTGCCAGCAGCTTGGTCCGGGACGAGCAGTACTTC; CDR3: CASSLVRDEQYF
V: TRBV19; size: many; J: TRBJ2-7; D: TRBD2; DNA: TGTGCCAGTAGTCCTATTCGGACTAGCGGGTACGAGCAGTACTTC; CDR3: CASSPIRTSGYEQYF
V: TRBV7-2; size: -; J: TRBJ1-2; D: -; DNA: TGTGCCAGCAGCCTATCAAGAGTTGGCTACACCTTC; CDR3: CASSLSRVGYTF
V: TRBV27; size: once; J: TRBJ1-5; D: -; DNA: TGTGCCAGCAGTACAAGGCCGGAAAATCAGCCCCAGCATTTT; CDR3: CASSTRPENQPQHF
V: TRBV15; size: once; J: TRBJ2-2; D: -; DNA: TGTGCCACCAGCAGAGAATATGCGCGATGGGGGGAGCTGTTTTTT; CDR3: CATSREYARWGELFF
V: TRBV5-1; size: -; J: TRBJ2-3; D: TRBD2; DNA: TGCGCCAGCAAGCGGGGAGGCGCTACAGATACGCAGTATTTT; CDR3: CASKRGGATDTQYF
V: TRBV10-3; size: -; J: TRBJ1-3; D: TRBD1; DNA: TGTGCCACAACGGACAGGACGGTCTCTGGAAACACCATATATTTT; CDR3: CATTDRTVSGNTIYF
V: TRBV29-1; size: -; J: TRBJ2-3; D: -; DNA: TGCAGCGTTGAATTGGGCACAGATACGCAGTATTTT; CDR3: CSVELGTDTQYF
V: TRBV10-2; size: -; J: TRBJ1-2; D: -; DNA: TGCGCCAGCAGTGAGGGGTCGGGTGGCTACACCTTC; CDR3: CASSEGSGGYTF
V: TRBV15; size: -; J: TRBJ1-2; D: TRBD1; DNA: TGTGCCACCAGCAGAGAGGGGACAGGCTCTTACTATGGCTACACCTTC; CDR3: CATSREGTGSYYGYTF
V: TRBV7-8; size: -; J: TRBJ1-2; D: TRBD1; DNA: TGTGCCAGCAGCCCGGGACAGTCGTCTAGCTACACCTTC; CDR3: CASSPGQSSSYTF
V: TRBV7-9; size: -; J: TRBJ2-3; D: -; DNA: TGTGCCGGGTCAGCGGAGATCACAGATACGCAGTATTTT; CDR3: CAGSAEITDTQYF
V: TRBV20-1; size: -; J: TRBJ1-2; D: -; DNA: TGCAGTGCTTCGGGAGGGGGGGCGAACGGCTACACCTTC; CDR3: CSASGGGANGYTF
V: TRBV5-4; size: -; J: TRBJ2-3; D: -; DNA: TGTGCCAGCAGCTTGGGCAGCCACAATGAGCAGTATTTT; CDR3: CASSLGSHNEQYF
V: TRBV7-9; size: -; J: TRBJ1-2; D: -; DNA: TGTGCCAGCAGCGCATCCGATATTGGCTACACCTTC; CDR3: CASSASDIGYTF
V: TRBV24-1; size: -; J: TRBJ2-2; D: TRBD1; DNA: TGTGCCACCAGTGCCCAGGGGGCTGGGGGAACCGGGGAGCTGTTTTTT; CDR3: CATSAQGAGGTGELFF
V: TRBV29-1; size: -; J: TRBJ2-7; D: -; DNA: TGCAGCGTTTATTCCGGGACGGGAAACTACGAGCAGTACTTC; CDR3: CSVYSGTGNYEQYF
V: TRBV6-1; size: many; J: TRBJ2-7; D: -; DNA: TGTGCCAGCAAGGACCCCGGACAGAGCTACGAGCAGTACTTC; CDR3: CASKDPGQSYEQYF
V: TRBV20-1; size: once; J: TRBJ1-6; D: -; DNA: TGCAGTGCTGCCCAAGGGGATAATTCACCCCTCCACTTT; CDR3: CSAAQGDNSPLHF
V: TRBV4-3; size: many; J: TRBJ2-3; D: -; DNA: TGCGCCAGCAGCCGAGGTGGGGAGTGGACAGATACGCAGTATTTT; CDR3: CASSRGGEWTDTQYF
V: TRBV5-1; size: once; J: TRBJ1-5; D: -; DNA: TGCGCCAGCAGCTCCTCCCCCTATCGGCCCCAGCATTTT; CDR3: CASSSSPYRPQHF
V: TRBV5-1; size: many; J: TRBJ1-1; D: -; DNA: TGCGCCAGCAGCTTCACCGGAAACCCTCACACTGAAGCTTTCTTT; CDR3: CASSFTGNPHTEAFF
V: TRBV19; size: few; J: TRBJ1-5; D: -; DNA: TGTGCCAGTAGTAGGGCAGCTAGCAATCAGCCCCAGCATTTT; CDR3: CASSRAASNQPQHF
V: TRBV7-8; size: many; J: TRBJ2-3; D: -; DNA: TGTGCCAGCAGCTTTACGGGGGATCCGGATACGCAGTATTTT; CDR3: CASSFTGDPDTQYF
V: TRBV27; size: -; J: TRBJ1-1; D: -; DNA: TGTGCCAGCAGTTTATCTCGGGGGGTGAACACTGAAGCTTTCTTT; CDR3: CASSLSRGVNTEAFF
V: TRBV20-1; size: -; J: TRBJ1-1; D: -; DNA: TGCAGTGCACGCACACAGGAGGGGACTGAAGCTTTCTTT; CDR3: CSARTQEGTEAFF
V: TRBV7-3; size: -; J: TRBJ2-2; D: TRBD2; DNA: TGTGCCAGCAGCCCCACTAGCGGGGCAGGGGAGCTGTTTTTT; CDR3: CASSPTSGAGELFF
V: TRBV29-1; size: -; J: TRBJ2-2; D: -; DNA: TGCAGCGTTGAAAAGGGGCACGGGGAGCTGTTTTTT; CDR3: CSVEKGHGELFF
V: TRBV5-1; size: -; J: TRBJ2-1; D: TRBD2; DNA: TGCGCCAGCAGCTGGACTAGCGGGATAGGTAATGAGCAGTTCTTC; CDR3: CASSWTSGIGNEQFF
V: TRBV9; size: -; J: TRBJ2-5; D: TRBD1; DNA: TGTGCCAGCAGCTTCGGACAGGGGGAGACCCAGTACTTC; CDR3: CASSFGQGETQYF
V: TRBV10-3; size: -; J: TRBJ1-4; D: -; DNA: TGTGCCATCAGAGTGGGGGAGGATGAAAAACTGTTTTTT; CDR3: CAIRVGEDEKLFF
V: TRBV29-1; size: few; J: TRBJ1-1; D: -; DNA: TGCAGCGTTGACAGGGGTAGGGACACTGAAGCTTTCTTT; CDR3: CSVDRGRDTEAFF